This T cell receptor beta chain was obtained from a study of identical twins. General study results and limits: While abundant cord blood beta clonotypes carried fewer insertions, memory repertoires showed no such pattern. In beta out-of-frame sequences, the excess sharing between twins was weaker.

Donors were all healthy Caucasians. Notes on this clonotype: Its antigen is undetermined.

TCRdb itself ran the 5' RACE reads through MiXCR, one entry per CDR3 protein. The data hold approximately 300,000 distinct CDR3 sequences, with roughly 9% observed a single time. The CDR3 length is 15 residues. V lost 6 bases, J lost 9 bases, and 18 bases lay in between. In germline, CDR1 is SGHVS, CDR2 FQNEAQ. These data were also reused for a study on yellow fever vaccine responses in identical twins. This second study notes: Reportedly, the response of twins' T cells to the vaccine seemed partly convergent, partly personalized.

The sequence derives from a woman aged 18-29 years in good health. The chain is built from TRBV7-8 and TRBJ1-6, with D unresolved. The specimen sequenced was CD8+ T cells sorted from blood. The CDR3 reads CASSHYPYSFSPLHF. CDR3 coding DNA: TGTGCCAGCAGTCATTACCCCTACAGCTTTTCACCCCTCCACTTT.